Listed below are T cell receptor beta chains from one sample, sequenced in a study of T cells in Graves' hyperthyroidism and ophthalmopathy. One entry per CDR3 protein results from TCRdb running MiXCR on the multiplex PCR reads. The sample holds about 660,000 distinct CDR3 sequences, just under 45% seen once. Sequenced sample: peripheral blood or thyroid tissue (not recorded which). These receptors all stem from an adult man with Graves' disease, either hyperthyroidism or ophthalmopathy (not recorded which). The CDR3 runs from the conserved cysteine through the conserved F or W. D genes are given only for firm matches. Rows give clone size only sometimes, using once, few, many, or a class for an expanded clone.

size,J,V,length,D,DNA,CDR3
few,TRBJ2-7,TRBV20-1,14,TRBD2,TGCAGTGCTGCCTTAGCGGGGGGGCCTCTCGAGCAGTACTTC,CSAALAGGPLEQYF
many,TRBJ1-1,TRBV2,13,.,TGTGCCAGCAGAACCACAACGAACACTGAAGCTTTCTTT,CASRTTTNTEAFF
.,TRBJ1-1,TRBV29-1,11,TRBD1,TGCAGCTTATCAGGGGGCGGTGAAGCTTTCTTT,CSLSGGGEAFF
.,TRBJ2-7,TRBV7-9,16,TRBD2,TGTGCCAGCAGCCGAGCAGCTAGCGGGGGGAACTACGAGCAGTACTTC,CASSRAASGGNYEQYF
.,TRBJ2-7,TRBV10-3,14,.,TGTGCCAGCAGTTACGGCCCCCGCTCCTACGAGCAGTACTTC,CASSYGPRSYEQYF
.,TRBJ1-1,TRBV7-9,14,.,TGTGCCAGCAGCGTAATGACACCGAACACTGAAGCTTTCTTT,CASSVMTPNTEAFF
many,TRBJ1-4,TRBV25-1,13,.,TGTGCCAGCAGTGATTCCCTGCCTGAAAAACTGTTTTTT,CASSDSLPEKLFF
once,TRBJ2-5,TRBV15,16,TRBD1,TGTGCCACCAGCAGAGCACGGACAGGAGGTTTGGAGACCCAGTACTTC,CATSRARTGGLETQYF
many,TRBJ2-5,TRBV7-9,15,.,TGTGCCAGCAGCAGTCGACAGGGAGGACCAGAGACCCAGTACTTC,CASSSRQGGPETQYF
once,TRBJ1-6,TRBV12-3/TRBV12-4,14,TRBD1,TGTGCCAGCGACAGGGCGGCATATAATTCACCCCTCCACTTT,CASDRAAYNSPLHF
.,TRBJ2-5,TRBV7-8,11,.,TGTGCCAGCAGCCAGGGGACCCTAGAGGACTTC,CASSQGTLEDF
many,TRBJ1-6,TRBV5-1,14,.,TGCGCCAGCAGCTTGGAGGGGCTGGGGTCACCCCTCCACTTT,CASSLEGLGSPLHF
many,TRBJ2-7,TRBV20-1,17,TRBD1,TGCAGTGCTCTTAGCCGATCGGGACAGGGACGGGCCTACGAGCAGTACTTC,CSALSRSGQGRAYEQYF
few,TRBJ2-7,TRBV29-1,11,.,TGCAGCGTTGAAATCGCGTACGAGCAGTACTTC,CSVEIAYEQYF
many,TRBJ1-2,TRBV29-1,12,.,TGCAGCGTTGAAGGCAGGGCGTTTGGCTACACCTTC,CSVEGRAFGYTF
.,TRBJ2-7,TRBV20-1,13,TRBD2,TGCAGCGTCCGGGCGGGGGGCCAGGGCGAGCAGTACTTC,CSVRAGGQGEQYF
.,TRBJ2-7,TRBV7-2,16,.,TGTGCCAGCAGCTTAGAGATTGATCCAGGCACCTACGAGCAGTACTTC,CASSLEIDPGTYEQYF
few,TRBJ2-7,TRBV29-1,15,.,TGCAGCGTTGATTCCGGGATTCTGAGCTCCTACGAGCAGTACTTC,CSVDSGILSSYEQYF
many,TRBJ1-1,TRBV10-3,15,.,TGTGCCATCAGTGAGTCGCTGAGCATGAACACTGAAGCTTTCTTT,CAISESLSMNTEAFF
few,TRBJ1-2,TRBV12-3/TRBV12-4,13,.,TGTGCCATCCGGAGGCCCTCTAACTATGGCTACACCTTC,CAIRRPSNYGYTF
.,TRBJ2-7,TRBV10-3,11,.,TGTGCCAGCAGTAGCACCGACGAGCAGTACTTC,CASSSTDEQYF
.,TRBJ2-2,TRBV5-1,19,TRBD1,TGCGCCAGCAGCTCGTGGGGACAGGGGACCGAACTCGACACCGGGGAGCTGTTTTTT,CASSSWGQGTELDTGELFF